The 20 T cell receptor beta chains presented below share a single source sample, sequenced in a study of cytomegalovirus exposure and HLA in healthy donors. 13 Jbeta primers and 60 Vbeta primers were used for the PCR. Clones were read by immunoSEQ multiplex PCR, and TCRdb kept only the in-frame ones, dropping some. This repertoire shows roughly 190,000 clones, roughly 80% found once; its top ten account for 3% to 4%. Input material: PBMCs. Receptors were obtained from a man aged 50 or older in good health and CMV-seronegative.

The rearrangement joins TRBV18 to TRBJ2-2, with D possibly TRBD1 on 5 matching bases. Germline CDR1 is KGHSH and CDR2 is LQKENI. CDR3 size: 14 residues. V was pared by 2 bases and J by 5 bases, with 9 bases between. CDR3 residues: CASSPNQGTGELFF. The CDR3 nucleotides read TGTGCCAGCTCACCAAATCAGGGAACCGGGGAGCTGTTTTTT.

The chain couples TRBV6-5 to TRBJ2-3; the D gene is possibly TRBD2 (5 bases). From germline, CDR1 is MNHEY and CDR2 SVGAGI. V was trimmed by 2 bases and J by 6 bases, leaving 18 bases between them. CDR3 size: 16 residues. The CDR3 nucleotides read TGTGCCAGCAGTTACCGGGCGGGCACCACATTTGATACGCAGTATTTT. Its translation: CASSYRAGTTFDTQYF.

This sequence joins TRBV30 and TRBJ2-4, with D possibly matching TRBD1 (6 bases). CDR1 is GTSNPN, CDR2 SVGIG, per germline (reference sequence). The CDR3 extends over 15 amino acids. Trimming stripped 3 bases from V and 0 bases from J, with 12 bases between. Written as DNA, the CDR3 is TGTGCCTGGAGGGAAACAGGGAAAGCCAAAAACATTCAGTACTTC. Its protein is CAWRETGKAKNIQYF.

Here the CDR3 DNA reads TGTGCCAGCAGCCTAAAGGGTGGCAGAACAGGTGAAAAACTGTTTTTT. This sequence encodes CASSLKGGRTGEKLFF. This sequence joins TRBV7-2 and TRBJ1-4; TRBD1 might be the D (5 bases). Trimming left V 5 bases short and J 7 bases short, with 20 bases between. The CDR3 extends over 16 amino acids. Germline CDR1 reads SGHTA; CDR2 reads FQGNSA. Full variable domain (missing parts from reference TRBV7-2 and TRBJ1-4): GAGVSQSPSNKVTEKGKDVELRCDPISGHTALYWYRQSLGQGLEFLIYFQGNSAPDKSGLPSDRFSAERTGGSVSTLTIQRTQQEDSAVYLCASSLKGGRTGEKLFFGSGTQLSVL.

This chain links TRBV19 with TRBJ2-1, with D tentatively TRBD1 (6 bases). The CDR3 consists of 16 residues. Trimming removed 6 bases from V and 0 bases from J, with 15 bases in between. Germline-derived CDR1 and CDR2 are LNHDA and SQIVND (reference sequence). As DNA, the CDR3 is TGTGCCAGTAGCTTACAGGGAAGCCGCTCCTACAATGAGCAGTTCTTC. It yields the protein CASSLQGSRSYNEQFF.

In DNA, the CDR3 is TGTGCCAGCTCACCAAAACGGGACACCACCTACGAGCAGTACTTC. Amino acid sequence: CASSPKRDTTYEQYF. This chain uses TRBV18 with TRBJ2-7, with TRBD1 as a possible D gene (6 bases). Germline V gene lookup returns CDR1 KGHSH and CDR2 LQKENI. CDR3 length: 15 amino acids. Trimming cost V 2 bases and J 2 bases, with 13 bases left between them.

In this sample, this clone turned up a few times. J is TRBJ2-3 and V is TRBV29-1; D is perhaps TRBD1 (6 bases). Germline V gene lookup returns CDR1 SQVTM and CDR2 ANQGSEA. There are 14 residues in the CDR3. Deletions cut 5 bases from V and 4 bases from J, with 16 bases between. CDR3 sequence reads: CSVYTGMGADTQYF. CDR3 in DNA: TGCAGCGTTTACACAGGGATGGGCGCAGATACGCAGTATTTT.

The gene calls are TRBV7-8 and TRBJ2-2; 10 bases line up with TRBD1. This CDR3 region has 16 residues. The germline gives CDR1 SGHVS, CDR2 FQNEAQ. The trim removed 1 base at V and 6 bases at J, leaving 5 bases unmatched. The CDR3 protein is CASSLGRQGAAGELFF. DNA of the CDR3: TGTGCCAGCAGCTTAGGCAGACAGGGGGCTGCCGGGGAGCTGTTTTTT.

This chain joins TRBV19 and TRBJ2-7, with 7 bases that match TRBD1. Germline V gene sequence: CDR1 LNHDA, CDR2 SQIVND (reference sequence). V trimming: 6 bases; J trimming: 4 bases; junction bases outside the gene matches: 6. CDR3 length: 13 residues. The CDR3 is CASSRDRKYEQYF. The CDR3 region has the DNA TGTGCCAGTAGCCGGGACAGAAAATACGAGCAGTACTTC.

The rearrangement links TRBV5-6 to TRBJ2-3, with 9 bases identical to TRBD2. The CDR3 consists of 16 residues. With V trimmed by 5 bases and J by 5 bases, 12 bases remained unmatched. CDR1 and CDR2 from the germline V gene are SGHDT and YYEEEE. CDR3 bases: TGTGCCAGCAGGGGGTGGGCGGGGGGGCCTCAAGATACGCAGTATTTT. Amino acid sequence: CASRGWAGGPQDTQYF.

Only one count was recorded for this clone. Within the sample, other DNA sequences also encode this same CDR3. The CDR3 spells CASSPGNGYSPLHF. The CDR3 coding sequence is TGTGCCAGCAGTCCGGGTAACGGCTATTCACCCCTCCACTTT. The chain is built from TRBV6-5 and TRBJ1-6, with no clear D. V was shortened by 5 bases and J by 8 bases, with 13 bases between the two germline ends. Germline assignment: CDR1 MNHEY and CDR2 SVGAGI. The CDR3 loop spans 14 amino acids.

The chain carries TRBV19 and TRBJ2-5, with D perhaps matching TRBD2 (6 bases). The assigned J gene may be wrong: the sequence end matches TRBJ2-7 better. Germline CDR1 is LNHDA and CDR2 is SQIVND (reference sequence). The CDR3 contains 15 residues. Here the CDR3 DNA reads TGTGCCAGTAGTTTAACCGGGACTTATTCCTACGAGCAGTACTTC. Translated, it gives CASSLTGTYSYEQYF.

This chain links TRBV2 with TRBJ1-1, with D uncertain. The CDR3 consists of 13 residues. Trimming removed 7 bases at V and 2 bases at J, with 11 bases between. Germline loops: CDR1 SNHLY, CDR2 FYNNEI. The CDR3 is CASIIIPNTEAFF. Here the CDR3 DNA reads TGTGCCAGCATAATTATTCCTAACACTGAAGCTTTCTTT.

The chain uses TRBV7-9 and TRBJ1-5, with D tentatively TRBD1 (6 bases). Looked up from germline, CDR1 is SEHNR and CDR2 is FQNEAQ (reference sequence). V lost 1 base and J lost 7, with 11 bases in between. The CDR3 has 14 residues. The CDR3 loop reads CASSLGGGLQPQHF. The CDR3 DNA sequence: TGTGCCAGCAGCTTAGGCGGGGGGCTGCAGCCCCAGCATTTT.

This chain uses TRBV4-2 with TRBJ1-2; TRBD1 agrees at 7 bases. Germline values: CDR1 LGHNA, CDR2 YNFKEQ. CDR3 length: 15 residues. J gave up 6 bases and V 2 bases, and 9 bases lay outside the gene matches. The CDR3 reads CASSQSTLDRNGYTF. The CDR3 DNA follows: TGTGCCAGCAGCCAATCCACCCTGGACAGGAATGGCTACACCTTC.

The chain uses TRBV5-4 and TRBJ2-7, with D possibly being TRBD1 (5 bases). CDR1 is SGHNT and CDR2 is YYREEE in the germline V gene (reference sequence). CDR3 length equals 13 residues. V dropped 10 bases and J dropped 3 bases, with 17 bases sitting between them. Written as DNA, the CDR3 is TGTGCCGCCCAAAGGCAGGGAATCTACGAGCAGTACTTC. Translating it yields CAAQRQGIYEQYF.

The chain is built from TRBV6-5 and TRBJ2-1, with 10 nucleotides matching TRBD1. This CDR3 region has 15 residues. Germline trimming cut 6 bases from V and 7 bases from J; bases unmatched to any gene: 9. The germline gives CDR1 MNHEY, CDR2 SVGAGI. CDR3 nucleotides: TGTGCCAGCAGCCGAGGACAGGGGGTTTGGAATGAGCAGTTCTTC. Translation: CASSRGQGVWNEQFF.

CDR3 DNA sequence: TGTGCCTGGAGTGTTGAGGGGGGGGCACAGCCCCAGCATTTT. Protein product: CAWSVEGGAQPQHF. The chain uses TRBV30 and TRBJ1-5; maybe TRBD1 (6 bases). Germline values: CDR1 GTSNPN, CDR2 SVGIG (reference sequence). The CDR3 totals 14 residues. V was trimmed by 0 bases and J by 7 bases, leaving 13 bases between them.

This clone was observed once. Other DNA sequences of this sample code for an identical CDR3. This chain joins TRBV5-6 and TRBJ2-1, with D unclear. CDR1 SGHDT and CDR2 YYEEEE come from the germline V gene. Deletions cut 4 bases from V and 0 bases from J, with 8 bases between. This CDR3 comprises 14 residues. CDR3 region: CASSLLSSYNEQFF. CDR3 nucleotides: TGTGCCAGCAGCCTACTGAGCTCCTACAATGAGCAGTTCTTC.

The chain employs TRBV7-3 and TRBJ1-6; 8 bases line up with TRBD1. J gave up 9 bases and V 2 bases, and 6 bases lay outside the gene matches. CDR3 length: 15 residues. Germline V gene lookup returns CDR1 SGHTA and CDR2 FQGTGA. The CDR3 DNA reads as TGTGCCAGCAGCTTAGACCAGGGGGCGGCTTCACCCCTCCACTTT. Amino acid sequence: CASSLDQGAASPLHF.